This TCR beta chain emerged from a study of response to subunit inactivated influenza vaccine. Study observations and caveats: With each seasonal influenza vaccination, the authors suggested, few new T cells are recruited.

This clonotype was seen a handful of times. Its specificity is not known. The CDR3 contains 18 residues. Trimming took off 10 bases at V and 0 bases at J, with 25 bases between the two ends. The germline V gene has CDR1 MNHEY and CDR2 SVGEGT. TCRdb recomputed calls from the RT-PCR reads with MiXCR, one row per CDR3 protein. The sample holds 600,000 to 700,000 distinct CDR3 sequences, 12% to 15% seen once. This sequence was found in a man in his forties or fifties who received an inactivated influenza vaccine. The sample was PBMCs from blood, taken 14 to 15 days before vaccination. The rearrangement uses TRBV6-2 or TRBV6-3 and TRBJ2-4; D is ambiguous. The CDR3 reads CATCRGREEVLAKNIQYF. As DNA, the CDR3 is TGTGCCACCTGCCGTGGGCGCGAAGAGGTTCTAGCCAAAAACATTCAGTACTTC.